This TCR beta chain originates from a study of shared clonotypes between healthy human individuals. The wider study: For every donor, three CD4 naive, three CD4 memory, two CD8 naive and one CD8 memory plates were used.

A remark on this clone: Its antigen is as yet unknown.

In germline, CDR1 is SGHKS, CDR2 YYEKEE (reference sequence). CDR3 length: 15 residues. Trimming cost V 0 bases and J 5 bases, with 14 bases left between them. Findings and limits, study-wide: Clonotypes which were not shared had lower generation probabilities than clonotypes that all four donors shared.

Splitting of each subset's genomic DNA was done evenly across several immunoSEQ plates. Methods used by the authors: Junction-only immunoSEQ sequences carried no quality scores, so filtering differed. This table comes from immunoSEQ multiplex PCR, and its TCRdb copy is limited to in-frame clones, with some not included. D and trimming were read from the DNA, whereas the V and J calls and clone size are those reported in that table. The sample shows 2 million to 2.5 million clones, around 95% of them seen only once. This TCR was recovered from a man between 18 and 35 years old in good health. Specimen: naive CD4+ T cells sorted from blood. Subset indicated: CD45RA+ positively selected. The V gene is TRBV5-5, the J gene TRBJ1-2; possible D gene TRBD1, 5 bases. The CDR3 protein is CASSLGLGTMYGYTF. The CDR3 DNA sequence: TGTGCCAGCAGCTTGGGTCTGGGGACGATGTATGGCTACACCTTC. The variable domain in full, with the rest retrieved from reference TRBV5-5 and TRBJ1-2, is DAGVTQSPTHLIKTRGQQVTLRCSPISGHKSVSWYQQVLGQGPQFIFQYYEKEERGRGNFPDRFSARQFPNYSSELNVNALLLGDSALYLCASSLGLGTMYGYTFGSGTRLTVV.